This T cell receptor beta chain is drawn from a study of shared clonotypes between healthy human individuals. Whole-study context: The plates for each donor numbered three CD4 naive, three CD4 memory, two CD8 naive and one CD8 memory.

Deep was the level used in running the assay. Profiled with immunoSEQ multiplex PCR; TCRdb holds only in-frame clones, not every one. The sample holds some 1.4 million clones, roughly 96% seen once. This CDR3 is 15 amino acids long. The ends lost 5 bases at V and 1 base at J; junction bases unmatched: 6. Germline CDR1 reads SEHNR; CDR2 reads FQNEAQ (reference sequence). Those who donated were healthy HIV-negative adults, with no recent acute infections or vaccinations reported. Caucasian adults residing in Nashville, Tennessee made up all the donors. This TCR came from a man between 25 and 39 years old in good health. The chain employs TRBV7-9 and TRBJ2-7; 9 bases match TRBD2. The sequenced sample was naive CD4+ T cells sorted from blood. The subset here: CD45RA+ positively selected. The CDR3 sequence is CASSLSGRTSYEQYF. CDR3 in DNA: TGTGCCAGCAGCCTTAGCGGGAGAACGTCCTACGAGCAGTACTTC.